A single sample is the source of the 31 T cell receptor beta chains below, sequenced in a study of blood T cells in healthy people across ages. Combining a sample-barcoded 5' primer with a J-beta primer mix, a second PCR ran for 7 to 11 cycles. Using its own MiXCR run on the 5' RACE reads, TCRdb lists one record per CDR3 protein. The repertoire holds around 850,000 distinct CDR3 sequences, with about 34% as singletons. What was sequenced was blood. Every receptor here comes from a man aged 18 to 30 in good health.

This clonotype was seen a handful of times. This chain uses TRBV20-1 with TRBJ2-3; the match to TRBD2 covers 11 bases. Looked up from germline, CDR1 is DFQATT and CDR2 is SNEGSKA (reference sequence). V gave up 4 bases and J gave up 7 bases; unmatched junction bases: 7. This CDR3 comprises 14 residues. Written as DNA, the CDR3 is TGCAGTGCTACTAGCGGGGGGCCGGTATATACGCAGTATTTT. Encoded protein: CSATSGGPVYTQYF.

This clonotype was counted at least ten times. The chain joins TRBV12-3 or TRBV12-4 to TRBJ2-5, with no clear D. The V gene lost 4 bases and the J gene lost 1 base, with 7 bases spanning the gap. The CDR3 spans 13 residues. The CDR3 nucleotides are TGTGCCAGCAGTTACACGGGCCAAGAGACCCAGTACTTC. Its protein product is CASSYTGQETQYF.

This chain joins TRBV6-6 and TRBJ1-1; D unclear. This CDR3 spans 13 amino acids. V was shortened by 7 bases and J by 3 bases, with 12 bases between the two germline ends. CDR1 is MNHNY, CDR2 SVGAGI, per germline (reference sequence). The chain's CDR3 is CASNQITHTEAFF. As DNA, the CDR3 is TGTGCCAGCAACCAGATTACTCACACTGAAGCTTTCTTT.

This clonotype turned up a few times. The chain couples TRBV7-6 to TRBJ2-2; 13 positions agree with TRBD2. With V trimmed by 5 bases and J by 3 bases, 6 bases remained unmatched. Germline CDR1 reads SGHVS; CDR2 reads FNYEAQ. The CDR3 runs to 17 residues. Here the CDR3 DNA reads TGTGCCAGCAGCCGGACTAGCGGGGGCCCTCACACCGGGGAGCTGTTTTTT. This gives the protein CASSRTSGGPHTGELFF.

The rearrangement uses TRBV4-3 and TRBJ2-1; D perhaps matches TRBD2 (6 bases). Germline CDR1 and CDR2: LGHNA and YSLEER. The CDR3 runs to 15 residues. Trimming removed 0 bases at V and 8 bases at J, with 14 bases between. The CDR3 sequence: CASSQELARFYEQFF. In DNA, the CDR3 is TGCGCCAGCAGCCAAGAGCTAGCGCGATTCTATGAGCAGTTCTTC.

This chain links TRBV4-2 with TRBJ2-2; TRBD1 agrees at 7 bases. The germline gives CDR1 LGHNA, CDR2 YNFKEQ. The CDR3 consists of 15 residues. With 3 bases clipped from V and 2 bases from J, the junction kept 3 bases outside the gene matches. CDR3 protein: CASSQGDRNTGELFF. CDR3 in DNA: TGTGCCAGCAGCCAGGGGGACAGAAACACCGGGGAGCTGTTTTTT.

V and J are TRBV5-1 and TRBJ2-3; 12 bases match TRBD2. Germline V CDR1 and CDR2: SGHRS, YFSETQ. The CDR3 sequence is 17 residues long. Trimming took 4 bases from V and 4 from J; bases not matched to a gene: 10. The CDR3 region is CASSISSGGGGADTQYF. The CDR3 nucleotides are TGCGCCAGCAGCATCTCTAGCGGGGGGGGAGGTGCAGATACGCAGTATTTT.

This clonotype was counted only a few times. This chain joins TRBV20-1 and TRBJ1-1; 7 nucleotides agree with TRBD1. CDR3 size: 17 residues. Germline V gives CDR1 DFQATT, CDR2 SNEGSKA (reference sequence). V gave up 0 bases and J gave up 4 bases; unmatched junction bases: 14. The CDR3 loop is CSARDQAGGGRATEAFF. DNA of the CDR3: TGCAGTGCTAGAGATCAGGCAGGGGGAGGCCGTGCCACTGAAGCTTTCTTT.

The J gene is TRBJ1-1, the V gene TRBV29-1, with D possibly TRBD1 on 6 matching bases. CDR1 SQVTM and CDR2 ANQGSEA come from the germline V gene. V lost 2 bases, J lost 7 bases, and 14 bases lay in between. This CDR3 has 13 residues. CDR3 sequence: CSVESPGGSEAFF. DNA of the CDR3: TGCAGCGTTGAAAGCCCCGGGGGCAGTGAAGCTTTCTTT.

This clonotype was counted once. The genes are TRBV7-9 and TRBJ1-2; D perhaps matches TRBD1 (5 bases). Germline values: CDR1 SEHNR, CDR2 FQNEAQ (reference sequence). This CDR3 contains 15 residues. Trimming stripped 1 base from V and 6 bases from J, with 15 bases between. This CDR3 reads CASSLGSGGTDGYTF. The CDR3 DNA reads TGTGCCAGCAGCTTAGGTAGCGGCGGGACGGATGGCTACACCTTC.

This clonotype was counted only a few times. The CDR3: CASTQWGVGQPQHF. DNA for the CDR3: TGTGCCAGCACCCAATGGGGGGTAGGACAGCCCCAGCATTTT. The rearrangement joins TRBV12-3 or TRBV12-4 to TRBJ1-5, with D maybe TRBD1 (5 bases). Trimming stripped 7 bases from V and 7 bases from J, with 17 bases between. The CDR3 spans 14 residues.

The rearrangement joins TRBV20-1 to TRBJ1-2; D is unresolved. In germline, CDR1 is DFQATT, CDR2 SNEGSKA (reference sequence). Trimming removed 2 bases from V and 3 bases from J, with 10 bases in between. The CDR3 totals 13 residues. This CDR3 reads CSARPSRYYGYTF. For the CDR3, the DNA is TGCAGTGCTAGACCCAGCAGGTACTATGGCTACACCTTC.

The chain uses TRBV10-3 and TRBJ2-5, with TRBD2 as a possible D gene (6 bases). Germline V gene data show CDR1 as ENHRY and CDR2 as SYGVKD. V lost 11 bases, J lost 2 bases, and 15 bases lay in between. There are 13 residues in the CDR3. This chain's CDR3 is CAHRRDFQETQYF. The CDR3 DNA reads as TGTGCCCACCGAAGGGACTTTCAAGAGACCCAGTACTTC.

The rearrangement joins TRBV28 to TRBJ2-3; tentative D call: TRBD1 (6 bases). CDR1 is MDHEN, CDR2 SYDVKM, per germline. This CDR3 comprises 13 residues. Trimming shortened V by 7 bases and J by 1 base, and 9 bases separated the two germline ends. CDR3 loop: CASTGAGTDTQYF. Here the CDR3 DNA reads TGTGCCAGCACAGGGGCGGGCACAGATACGCAGTATTTT.

At least ten counts were recorded for this clonotype. The CDR3: CASSRPGQIYNEQFF. The CDR3 DNA reads TGTGCCAGCAGCCGGCCGGGACAAATATACAATGAGCAGTTCTTC. This chain connects TRBV14 to TRBJ2-1; tentative D call: TRBD1 (6 bases). V was cut by 4 bases and J by 4 bases, with 14 bases left in between. Germline V gene lookup returns CDR1 SGHDN and CDR2 FVKESK. CDR3 length: 15 residues. Based on the CDR3 plus reference TRBV14 and TRBJ2-1, the full variable domain is EAGVTQFPSHSVIEKGQTVTLRCDPISGHDNLYWYRRVMGKEIKFLLHFVKESKQDESGMPNNRFLAERTGGTYSTLKVQPAELEDSGVYFCASSRPGQIYNEQFFGPGTRLTVL.

This clonotype was counted only a few times. V is TRBV7-2 and J is TRBJ1-1; tentatively, D is TRBD1 (5 bases). In germline, CDR1 is SGHTA, CDR2 FQGNSA. V lost 1 base and J 3 bases, leaving 12 bases between the germline ends. The CDR3 is made up of 15 amino acids. The CDR3 coding sequence is TGTGCCAGCAGCTTAGGGGCAGGGCCTTACACTGAAGCTTTCTTT. It specifies CASSLGAGPYTEAFF.

The chain links TRBV3-1 to TRBJ1-1; D not certain. This CDR3 has 15 amino acids. The germline V gene has CDR1 LGHDT and CDR2 YNNKEL (reference sequence). Trimming cost V 0 bases and J 0 bases, with 8 bases left between them. CDR3 nucleotides: TGTGCCAGCAGCCAAGATCTTGTGGTGAACACTGAAGCTTTCTTT. Its translation: CASSQDLVVNTEAFF.

This clonotype appeared many times. V usage is TRBV7-2 and J usage is TRBJ1-2, with no clear D. V was clipped by 3 bases and J by 4 bases, with 12 bases between them. The CDR3 is 14 residues long. The germline CDR1 and CDR2 sequences are SGHTA and FQGNSA. CDR3 in amino acids: CASSLDASSYGYTF. The DNA of the CDR3 is TGTGCCAGCAGCTTGGATGCATCGAGCTATGGCTACACCTTC.

The chain has TRBV29-1 and TRBJ2-2; D is perhaps TRBD1 (5 bases). CDR3 length: 11 residues. Germline V CDR1 and CDR2: SQVTM, ANQGSEA. V was clipped by 7 bases and J by 8 bases, with 11 bases between them. The CDR3 region is CSAGLVGELFF. The CDR3 coding sequence is TGCAGCGCAGGGTTGGTGGGGGAGCTGTTTTTT.

This chain links TRBV6-1 with TRBJ2-1, with 10 bases identical to TRBD2. Trimming removed 5 bases from V and 0 bases from J; junction bases left unmatched: 13. There are 19 residues in the CDR3. Per germline, CDR1 MNHNS and CDR2 SASEGT. In DNA, the CDR3 is TGTGCCAGCAGTCCCCGGCTAGCGGGGGTTCCGAGCTCCTACAATGAGCAGTTCTTC. Its protein product is CASSPRLAGVPSSYNEQFF.

The V and J genes are TRBV7-2 and TRBJ2-5; D gene uncertain. Trimming removed 6 bases at V and 1 base at J, with 15 bases between. The germline V gene has CDR1 SGHTA and CDR2 FQGNSA. This CDR3 is built from 15 residues. Here the CDR3 reads CASRQTRQVQETQYF. The CDR3 nucleotides are TGTGCCAGCAGACAAACCCGCCAGGTCCAAGAGACCCAGTACTTC.

The CDR3 sequence: CASTGRGRADTQYF. The DNA of the CDR3 is TGTGCCAGCACCGGGAGAGGGAGAGCAGATACGCAGTATTTT. The V call is TRBV12-3 or TRBV12-4, the J call TRBJ2-3; TRBD2 is a possible D gene (6 bases). The CDR3 contains 14 residues. V was shortened by 7 bases and J by 4 bases, with 15 bases between the two germline ends.

This clonotype was found a few times. The J gene is TRBJ1-2, the V gene TRBV18; D is possibly TRBD1 (6 bases). V was clipped by 2 bases and J by 1 base, with 20 bases between them. Germline V gene lookup returns CDR1 KGHSH and CDR2 LQKENI. The length of the CDR3 is 18 residues. The CDR3 is CASSPLASRTDSNYGYTF. In DNA form, the CDR3 reads TGTGCCAGCTCACCATTAGCTAGTCGGACGGACAGTAACTATGGCTACACCTTC.

This clonotype has a count of ten or more. V gene TRBV7-2 combines with J gene TRBJ2-3; 9 nucleotides line up with TRBD2. Germline V lookup: CDR1 SGHTA, CDR2 FQGNSA. Trimming at V came to 4 bases and at J to 5 bases, leaving 7 bases not matched to a gene. The CDR3 runs to 15 residues. This CDR3 reads CASSSGTSQGDTQYF. The CDR3 region has the DNA TGTGCCAGCAGCTCCGGGACTAGCCAGGGAGATACGCAGTATTTT.

There are a few counts of this clonotype. The chain carries TRBV20-1 and TRBJ1-5; D is unclear. Germline V lookup: CDR1 DFQATT, CDR2 SNEGSKA (reference sequence). V gave up 0 bases and J gave up 4 bases, with 7 bases separating them. The CDR3 is made up of 13 amino acids. This chain's CDR3 is CSARESGNQPQHF. CDR3 in DNA: TGCAGTGCTAGAGAATCTGGTAATCAGCCCCAGCATTTT.

Comments on this clonotype: The germline gene is not matched at one end of the junction; a read error may be the cause. This chain joins TRBV9 and TRBJ1-1; D is undetermined. The CDR3 consists of 13 residues. The germline V gene has CDR1 SGDLS and CDR2 YYNGEE. CDR3 region: CAGSAERGTEAFF. The CDR3 region has the DNA TGTGCCGGCAGCGCCGAACGTGGGACTGAAGCTTTCTTT.

The gene calls are TRBV6-2 or TRBV6-3 and TRBJ2-3; D is perhaps TRBD1 (6 bases). This CDR3 is built from 15 residues. Trimming removed 2 bases at V and 0 bases at J, with 9 bases between. Looked up from germline, CDR1 is MNHEY and CDR2 is SVGEGT. The CDR3 loop is CASSYGTQSTDTQYF. CDR3 coding DNA: TGTGCCAGCAGTTACGGGACACAGAGCACAGATACGCAGTATTTT.

In the case of this clonotype: Relative to the germline gene, one junction end is altered; a read error may explain this. V usage is TRBV24-1 and J usage is TRBJ2-1; 7 bases are a match to TRBD2. Per the germline V gene, CDR1 is KGHDR and CDR2 is SFDVKD. This CDR3 has 16 amino acids. CDR3 sequence (DNA): TGTGCCACCAGTGAACCCGGGGGGAGCTCCTACAATGAGCGGTTCTTC. It yields the protein CATSEPGGSSYNERFF.

The V and J genes are TRBV7-8 and TRBJ2-1, with D hard to call. V was trimmed by 10 bases and J by 0 bases, leaving 22 bases between them. Looked up from germline, CDR1 is SGHVS and CDR2 is FQNEAQ. The CDR3 extends over 17 amino acids. The CDR3 DNA reads as TGTGCCACTTTACTGGGTATATCCGGTGGCTCCTACAATGAGCAGTTCTTC. Residues: CATLLGISGGSYNEQFF.

This clonotype has just a few counts. The chain joins TRBV7-2 to TRBJ2-7, with 9 bases aligning to TRBD1. V trimming: 4 bases; J trimming: 5 bases; junction bases outside the gene matches: 9. The CDR3 has 15 amino acids. Germline loops: CDR1 SGHTA, CDR2 FQGNSA. The CDR3 here is CASSWGGQGTHEQYF. The CDR3 DNA reads TGTGCCAGCAGCTGGGGGGGACAGGGTACCCACGAGCAGTACTTC.

This clonotype was counted a few times. The chain employs TRBV9 and TRBJ2-2; 10 nucleotides agree with TRBD2. Per germline, CDR1 SGDLS and CDR2 YYNGEE. The CDR3 covers 15 residues. V shed 7 bases, J shed 5 bases, and the junction held 8 bases outside the gene matches. This CDR3 is CASWSGGGKTGELFF. The DNA for the CDR3 is TGTGCCAGCTGGAGCGGGGGGGGTAAGACCGGGGAGCTGTTTTTT.